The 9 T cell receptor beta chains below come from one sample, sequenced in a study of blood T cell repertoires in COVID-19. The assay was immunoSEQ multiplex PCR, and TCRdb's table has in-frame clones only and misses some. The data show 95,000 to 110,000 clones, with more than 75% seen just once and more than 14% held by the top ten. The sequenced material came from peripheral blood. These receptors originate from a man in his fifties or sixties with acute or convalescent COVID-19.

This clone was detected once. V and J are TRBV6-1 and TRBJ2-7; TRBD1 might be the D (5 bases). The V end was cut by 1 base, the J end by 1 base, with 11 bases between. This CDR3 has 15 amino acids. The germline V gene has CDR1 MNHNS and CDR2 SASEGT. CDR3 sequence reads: CASSEGQTNSYEQYF. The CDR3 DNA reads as TGTGCCAGCAGTGAAGGACAGACAAATTCCTACGAGCAGTACTTC.

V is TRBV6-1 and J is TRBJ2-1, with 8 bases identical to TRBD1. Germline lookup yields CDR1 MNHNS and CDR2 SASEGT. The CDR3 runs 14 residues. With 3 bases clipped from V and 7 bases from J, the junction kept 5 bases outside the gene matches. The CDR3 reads CASSDRTGPNEQFF. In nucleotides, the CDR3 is TGTGCCAGCAGTGATCGGACAGGGCCTAATGAGCAGTTCTTC.

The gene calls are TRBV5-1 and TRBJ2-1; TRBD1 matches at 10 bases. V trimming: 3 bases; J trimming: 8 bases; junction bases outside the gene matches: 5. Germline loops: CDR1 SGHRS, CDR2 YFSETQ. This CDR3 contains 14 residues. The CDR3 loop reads CASSYDRGLDEQFF. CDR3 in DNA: TGCGCCAGCAGCTACGACAGGGGGCTTGATGAGCAGTTCTTC.

This chain's CDR3 is CASSFAPGAQETQYF. CDR3 in DNA: TGCGCCAGCAGCTTTGCACCAGGGGCTCAAGAGACCCAGTACTTC. The chain is built from TRBV5-1 and TRBJ2-5; D perhaps matches TRBD1 (6 bases). Germline lookup yields CDR1 SGHRS and CDR2 YFSETQ. The length of the CDR3 is 15 residues. Trimming cost V 2 bases and J 2 bases, with 13 bases left between them.

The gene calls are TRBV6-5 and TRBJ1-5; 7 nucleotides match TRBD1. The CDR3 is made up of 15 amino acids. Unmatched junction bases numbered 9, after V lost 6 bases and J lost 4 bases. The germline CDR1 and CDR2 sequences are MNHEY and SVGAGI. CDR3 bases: TGTGCCAGCAGCCGGGACAGCCGGGGGAATCAGCCCCAGCATTTT. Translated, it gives CASSRDSRGNQPQHF.

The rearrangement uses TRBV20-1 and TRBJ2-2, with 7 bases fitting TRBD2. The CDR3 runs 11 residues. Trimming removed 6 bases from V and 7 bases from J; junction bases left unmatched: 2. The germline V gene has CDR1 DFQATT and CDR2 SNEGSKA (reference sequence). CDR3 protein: CSAGGGGELFF. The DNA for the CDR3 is TGCAGTGCAGGCGGGGGCGGGGAGCTGTTTTTT.

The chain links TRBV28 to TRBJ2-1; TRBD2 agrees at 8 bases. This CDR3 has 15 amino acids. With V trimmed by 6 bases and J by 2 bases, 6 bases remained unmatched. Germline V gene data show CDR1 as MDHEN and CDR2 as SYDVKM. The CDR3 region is CASSGGGRAYNEQFF. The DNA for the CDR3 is TGTGCCAGCAGCGGCGGGGGGAGGGCCTACAATGAGCAGTTCTTC.

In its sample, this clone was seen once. CDR3 sequence reads: CASSRMTGELFF. The CDR3 coding sequence is TGTGCCAGCAGTCGTATGACCGGGGAGCTGTTTTTT. This rearrangement joins TRBV27 to TRBJ2-2; D uncertain. There are 12 residues in the CDR3. The V end lost 5 bases, the J end lost 5 bases, and 6 bases lay between the germline ends. Looked up from germline, CDR1 is MNHEY and CDR2 is SMNVEV (reference sequence).

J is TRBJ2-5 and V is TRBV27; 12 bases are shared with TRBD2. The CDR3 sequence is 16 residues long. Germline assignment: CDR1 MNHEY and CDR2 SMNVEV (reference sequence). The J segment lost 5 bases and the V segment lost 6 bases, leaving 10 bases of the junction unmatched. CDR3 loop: CASRYSGTSGSETQYF. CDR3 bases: TGTGCCAGCAGATACTCCGGGACTAGCGGGTCCGAGACCCAGTACTTC.